This entry lists 18 T cell receptor beta chains sequenced from one sample in a study of T cell repertoires in cytomegalovirus infection. Their recognized antigens are unknown. TCRdb re-called the reads through MiXCR, storing one row per CDR3 protein. The sample records about 890,000 distinct CDR3 sequences, approximately 31% being singletons. The input for sequencing was cultured CD8+ T cells from PBMCs, taken from culture after CMV antigen stimulation. The receptors here all came from a human donor in good health (CMV status not recorded). Some clones in this sample may be carry-over from other donors' samples.

J is TRBJ1-2 and V is TRBV2; a possible D gene is TRBD1 (6 bases). V lost 8 bases, J lost 8 bases, and 15 bases lay in between. Germline CDR1 SNHLY, CDR2 FYNNEI. The length of the CDR3 is 12 residues. The CDR3, as DNA: TGTGCCAGCCCACAGAGGACAGACGGCTACACCTTC. It encodes CASPQRTDGYTF.

The chain links TRBV20-1 to TRBJ1-3, with no clear D. CDR1 DFQATT and CDR2 SNEGSKA come from the germline V gene (reference sequence). This CDR3 is 14 amino acids long. Trimming took 0 bases from V and 0 from J, leaving 6 bases between them. Here the CDR3 DNA reads TGCAGTGCTAGAGATCTGTACTCTGGAAACACCATATATTTT. This sequence encodes CSARDLYSGNTIYF.

The gene calls are TRBV6-6 and TRBJ2-5, with D perhaps matching TRBD2 (5 bases). The V gene lost 5 bases and the J gene lost 7 bases, with 8 bases spanning the gap. The CDR3 spans 11 residues. Germline assignment: CDR1 MNHNY and CDR2 SVGAGI (reference sequence). Here the CDR3 DNA reads TGTGCCAGCAGTAAAGAGGGGACCCAGTACTTC. Its translation: CASSKEGTQYF.

Many counts were recorded for this clonotype. This chain uses TRBV7-6 with TRBJ1-6; D unclear. V shed 4 bases and J shed 2 bases, with 15 bases lying between them. The CDR3 is 17 residues long. Germline CDR1 and CDR2: SGHVS and FNYEAQ. The CDR3 DNA reads as TGTGCCAGCAGCTCGTCCAGGAGGGTGACCTATAATTCACCCCTCCACTTT. It translates to CASSSSRRVTYNSPLHF.

This chain connects TRBV9 to TRBJ2-5; no definite D call. Germline V CDR1 and CDR2: SGDLS, YYNGEE. The ends were cut back, 0 bases at V and 2 bases at J, with 11 bases in the middle. The CDR3 totals 15 residues. The DNA for the CDR3 is TGTGCCAGCAGCGTAGCTATGAAGTGGCAAGAGACCCAGTACTTC. The encoded protein is CASSVAMKWQETQYF.

This clonotype was counted at least ten times. V and J are TRBV7-2 and TRBJ2-1; possible D gene TRBD1, 5 bases. V was pared by 2 bases and J by 7 bases, with 24 bases between. CDR1 is SGHTA and CDR2 is FQGNSA in the germline V gene. The CDR3 length is 18 residues. The CDR3: CASSLNPPPGQKGNEQFF. The CDR3 DNA is TGTGCCAGCAGCTTAAACCCCCCCCCAGGTCAAAAGGGGAATGAGCAGTTCTTC.

This clonotype was observed a handful of times. The rearrangement links TRBV20-1 to TRBJ2-3, with TRBD2 matching 11 bases. Per germline, CDR1 DFQATT and CDR2 SNEGSKA (reference sequence). The CDR3 extends over 16 amino acids. V shed 0 bases and J 3 bases; nucleotides not matched to a gene: 5. The CDR3 loop is CSARELTSGVTDTQYF. DNA of the CDR3: TGCAGTGCTAGAGAGCTGACTAGCGGGGTTACAGATACGCAGTATTTT.

The genes are TRBV20-1 and TRBJ2-1, with TRBD2 matching 13 bases. Trimming took 8 bases from V and 2 from J; bases not matched to a gene: 18. This CDR3 has 19 residues. CDR1 is DFQATT, CDR2 SNEGSKA, per germline (reference sequence). CDR3 DNA sequence: TGCAGTTCCCCCCGCGAGGAGGGACTAGCGGGGTCGCCCTACAATGAGCAGTTCTTC. Its translation: CSSPREEGLAGSPYNEQFF.

Note on this clonotype: A read error may explain this, as a much larger clone is one base away. The rearrangement links TRBV7-8 to TRBJ1-2; maybe TRBD1 (6 bases). Germline V lookup: CDR1 SGHVS, CDR2 FQNEAQ. The CDR3 runs 13 residues. CDR3 loop: CVSSSRGQGGYTF. The DNA of the CDR3 is TGTGTCAGCAGCTCACGGGGGCAGGGTGGCTACACCTTC.

Concerning this clonotype: Relative to the germline gene, one junction end is altered; a read error may explain this. The rearrangement uses TRBV5-5 and TRBJ2-1; 13 bases fit TRBD2. Germline lookup yields CDR1 SGHKS and CDR2 YYEKEE (reference sequence). The CDR3 contains 18 residues. The CDR3 region has the DNA TGTGCCAACAGCCTTACTAGCGGGGGGGCCTCTAGGTACAATGAGCAGTTCTTC. This encodes CANSLTSGGASRYNEQFF.

The V gene is TRBV15, the J gene TRBJ2-2; no reliable D call. In germline, CDR1 is LNHNV, CDR2 YYDKDF (reference sequence). The CDR3 covers 15 residues. V lost 3 bases and J lost 7, with 15 bases in between. In DNA form, the CDR3 reads TGTGCCACCAGCAGGCCTTTACACAAGGACGGGGAGCTGTTTTTT. It codes for CATSRPLHKDGELFF.

The chain carries TRBV19 and TRBJ1-2, with TRBD1 identical over 9 bases. CDR1 and CDR2 (germline): LNHDA, SQIVND (reference sequence). Trimming cost V 5 bases and J 7 bases; bases outside gene matches: 14. This CDR3 spans 16 amino acids. The CDR3 is CASSPPGTGSLGGYTF. CDR3 bases: TGTGCCAGTAGTCCTCCCGGGACAGGGAGCCTCGGTGGCTACACCTTC. Filled out from reference TRBV19 and TRBJ1-2, the complete variable domain reads DGGITQSPKYLFRKEGQNVTLSCEQNLNHDAMYWYRQDPGQGLRLIYYSQIVNDFQKGDIAEGYSVSREKKESFPLTVTSAQKNPTAFYLCASSPPGTGSLGGYTFGSGTRLTVV.

This chain joins TRBV12-3 or TRBV12-4 and TRBJ1-5; D remains ambiguous. The CDR3 length is 14 residues. The V and J ends lost 2 bases and 7 bases respectively, with 12 bases between them. CDR3 sequence reads: CASSLTAFRQPQHF. CDR3 in DNA: TGTGCCAGCAGTTTAACAGCGTTCAGGCAGCCCCAGCATTTT.

Of note for this clonotype: Its ends do not fully match the called genes, so a read error is possible. The chain is built from TRBV2 and TRBJ1-1, with D perhaps TRBD1 (6 bases). CDR3 size: 14 residues. Germline values: CDR1 SNHLY, CDR2 FYNNEI. The CDR3 reads CVSSTTGFVTEAFF. The DNA of the CDR3 is TGTGTCAGCAGCACAACAGGGTTCGTAACTGAAGCTTTCTTT. The full variable domain, completed using reference TRBV2 and TRBJ1-1, is EPEVTQTPSHQVTQMGQEVILRCVPISNHLYFYWYRQILGQKVEFLVSFYNNEISEKSEIFDDQFSVERPDGSNFTLKIRSTKLEDSAMYFCVSSTTGFVTEAFFGQGTRLTVV.

This clonotype was seen a few times. The genes are TRBV7-6 and TRBJ2-1; the D is unclear. The CDR3 covers 16 residues. The V and J ends lost 4 bases and 6 bases respectively, with 19 bases between them. Germline CDR1 reads SGHVS; CDR2 reads FNYEAQ. Here the CDR3 DNA reads TGTGCCAGCAGCTACGTACCAATGACTGGGTCCAATGAGCAGTTCTTC. This encodes CASSYVPMTGSNEQFF.

This chain links TRBV27 with TRBJ2-2; D gene uncertain. Trimming pared 7 bases from V and 8 bases from J, leaving 20 bases between. The germline V gene has CDR1 MNHEY and CDR2 SMNVEV (reference sequence). CDR3 length equals 15 residues. CDR3: CASTSFDSIYGELFF. The CDR3 nucleotides read TGTGCCAGCACCTCTTTCGACTCGATTTATGGGGAGCTGTTTTTT.

The chain carries TRBV6-5 and TRBJ2-2, with 11 bases lining up with TRBD2. After removal of 2 bases from V and 7 bases from J, the junction contained 3 bases not matched to a gene. The CDR3 extends over 15 amino acids. Germline-derived CDR1 and CDR2 are MNHEY and SVGAGI. CDR3: CASSYPLAGDGELFF. For the CDR3, the DNA is TGTGCCAGCAGTTACCCACTAGCGGGGGACGGGGAGCTGTTTTTT.

This clonotype was seen a handful of times. This chain links TRBV7-6 with TRBJ1-5; D call uncertain. Germline CDR1 reads SGHVS; CDR2 reads FNYEAQ. The CDR3 extends over 12 amino acids. Trimming cost V 5 bases and J 8 bases, with 10 bases left between them. CDR3 amino acids: CASSHSQEPQHF. The DNA for the CDR3 is TGTGCCAGCAGCCATTCGCAGGAGCCCCAGCATTTT.